Sequencing of this TCR beta chain was carried out in a study of regulatory T cells in long-lasting Graves disease. Study summary: Newly diagnosed Graves' patients took antithyroid drugs under 3 months.

A few counts support this clonotype. Relying on iRepertoire HTBI primers and Arm-PCR of CDR3 regions, the team built TCR beta libraries. Via MiXCR, TCRdb re-called the multiplex PCR reads, giving one row per CDR3 protein. The sample shows some 500,000 distinct CDR3 sequences, roughly 12% of them seen only once. The time point: newly diagnosed GD, antithyroid drugs for less than 3 months. The TCR library was prepared using RNA isolated from PBMCs. Germline lookup yields CDR1 GTSNPN and CDR2 SVGIG (reference sequence). V was clipped by 4 bases and J by 7 bases; unmatched bases: 10. This CDR3 is built from 13 residues. The sample was also linked to a second study, of T cells in Graves' hyperthyroidism and ophthalmopathy. As that report states: The study used the HTBI primer set for a first-round RT-PCR of the TCR CDR3. A model of 13 V-J features distinguished ophthalmopathy from stable hyperthyroidism. Ophthalmopathy onset followed model prediction by a median approximately 7 months.

Sequenced material: peripheral blood mononuclear cells (PBMCs), taken at new diagnosis, from a patient treated with antithyroid drugs. This chain uses TRBV30 with TRBJ2-7; 7 nucleotides match TRBD2. This TCR was recovered from a man aged 30 to 45 with Graves disease. Written as DNA, the CDR3 is TGTGCCTGGACTGCCACTGGGGGGGGGGAGCAGTACTTC. Its translation is CAWTATGGGEQYF.